This entry features one T cell receptor beta chain sequence. These data are taken from a study of identical twins. Via MiXCR, TCRdb re-called the 5' RACE reads, giving one row per CDR3 protein. This table holds around 450,000 distinct CDR3 sequences, 14% found once. This CDR3 has 15 residues. Germline CDR1 LGHDT, CDR2 YNNKEL (reference sequence). With 4 bases clipped from V and 8 bases from J, the junction kept 5 bases outside the gene matches. This sample was also put to use in a study of yellow fever vaccine responses in identical twins.

The J gene is TRBJ2-2, the V gene TRBV3-1, with 12 bases aligning to TRBD1. Sequenced material: CD4+ T cells sorted from blood. The origin of this receptor is a woman aged 18-30 years in good health. The DNA for the CDR3 is TGTGCCAGCAGCCCGGGACAGGGGGCTAAAGGGGAGCTGTTTTTT. This translates into CASSPGQGAKGELFF.